These T cell receptor beta chains were read from a single sample in a study of identical twins. One entry per CDR3 protein results from TCRdb running MiXCR on the 5' RACE reads. The sample yields 1.5 million to 2 million distinct CDR3 sequences, under 35% seen once. The source material was cord blood. These receptors came from a newborn girl in good health. Both conserved end residues are part of each CDR3. Each record gives: CDR3 DNA, CDR3 protein, J gene, clone size, D gene, V gene. D genes are given only for firm matches. Expanded clones are given a class, and other clones once, few, many or no size at all.

TGTGCCACCAGCAGAGGTCGAGGAAGAGGCAATCAGCCCCAGCATTTT CATSRGRGRGNQPQHF TRBJ1-5 few . TRBV15
TGTGCCAGCAGAAAGGGGACTAGCGGCTTTTATGAGCAGTTCTTC CASRKGTSGFYEQFF TRBJ2-1 few TRBD2 TRBV11-1
TGTGCCAGCAGCCGGCTGCTAGCGGGGGGAGGCACAGATACGCAGTATTTT CASSRLLAGGGTDTQYF TRBJ2-3 . TRBD2 TRBV12-3/TRBV12-4
TGTGCCACCAGCAGAGATGGACTGCAGATCTATGGCTACACCTTC CATSRDGLQIYGYTF TRBJ1-2 few . TRBV15
TGTGCCACCAGTGATTTGGAGGAGCAGTACTTC CATSDLEEQYF TRBJ2-7 . . TRBV24-1
TGCGCCAGCAGCCAGCCGGGACGGTCCAAAAACATTCAGTACTTC CASSQPGRSKNIQYF TRBJ2-4 . . TRBV4-1
TGCAGTGGGGAGCGCCGAGAGGGGTACAATGAGCAGTACTTC CSGERREGYNEQYF TRBJ2-7 . . TRBV20-1
TGTGCTAGTGGTTTGGAAGATCGAGCGGGGGGCACAGATACGCAGTATTTT CASGLEDRAGGTDTQYF TRBJ2-3 few TRBD2 TRBV12-5
TGTGCCTGGAGTACAAGGGCAGGTGGAGGCTACACCTTC CAWSTRAGGGYTF TRBJ1-2 once . TRBV30
TGCGCCAGCAGCCAAGGACTCAGGGGAATCGAGCAGTACTTC CASSQGLRGIEQYF TRBJ2-7 many . TRBV4-1
TGTGCCTGGGGGTCACCGGGGAATGAAAAACTGTTTTTT CAWGSPGNEKLFF TRBJ1-4 . . TRBV30
TGTGCCAGCAGTCCCCTGGGACTAACCTCCTACAATGAGCAGTTCTTC CASSPLGLTSYNEQFF TRBJ2-1 few TRBD2 TRBV6-6
TGTGCCATCAGTGGTCCCGGAAAAGGACTAGCGGGAGGGAAAGGGTCCTACAATGAGCAGTACTTC CAISGPGKGLAGGKGSYNEQYF TRBJ2-7 . TRBD2 TRBV10-3
TGTGCCAGCAGCTTACGGCGGACGAAAAACACCGGGGAGCTGTTTTTT CASSLRRTKNTGELFF TRBJ2-2 . . TRBV7-2
TGCAGCGCTCCGGGACTCAGCACAGATACGCAGTATTTT CSAPGLSTDTQYF TRBJ2-3 many . TRBV20-1
TGTGCCACCAGCATTACTCCGGGACAGGACTACAATGAGCAGTACTTC CATSITPGQDYNEQYF TRBJ2-7 . TRBD1 TRBV15
TGTGCCAGTCGCCTACGTGCCGGCAGGGAGGACGAGCAGTACTTC CASRLRAGREDEQYF TRBJ2-7 few . TRBV27
TGTGCCAGCAGCCTAGCGGGAGGAAACTCTGGGGCCAACGTCCTGACTTTC CASSLAGGNSGANVLTF TRBJ2-6 . TRBD2 TRBV3-1
TGTGCCAGCAGCCTCAGGGGTTGGCTGAACACTGAAGCTTTCTTT CASSLRGWLNTEAFF TRBJ1-1 few . TRBV5-6
TGTGCCATCAGTGAGTTGGGTTTCACAGATACGCAGTATTTT CAISELGFTDTQYF TRBJ2-3 . . TRBV10-3
TGTGCCAGCAGAATCGGACTAGCGGATACGCAGTATTTT CASRIGLADTQYF TRBJ2-3 few TRBD2 TRBV7-2
TGCAGTGCTAGAGAAGTGGGCATTAGCAATCAGCCCCAGCATTTT CSAREVGISNQPQHF TRBJ1-5 . . TRBV20-1
TGTGCCATCAGTGAGTCGAGATTATGGGGGACCAACAATGAGCAGTACTTC CAISESRLWGTNNEQYF TRBJ2-5 few . TRBV10-3
TGTGCCAGCAGACAACAGACAGGGTGGAACTATGGCTACACCTTC CASRQQTGWNYGYTF TRBJ1-2 many TRBD1 TRBV12-3/TRBV12-4
TGTGCCAGCTTTAAGAGGGCGGGGAAGGATGGCTACACCTTC CASFKRAGKDGYTF TRBJ1-2 few . TRBV6-5
TGTGCCAGCAGCTTAAGGCCCCGGGAAGGGGAGCAGTACTTC CASSLRPREGEQYF TRBJ2-7 few . TRBV11-2
TGTGCCAGCAGTCCCCGCGAGCTCACAGATACGCAGTATTTT CASSPRELTDTQYF TRBJ2-3 once . TRBV9
TGTGCTAGTGATTCGGGGACTAGCGGGAGGCGCTCCTACAATGAGCAGTTCTTC CASDSGTSGRRSYNEQFF TRBJ2-1 few TRBD2 TRBV12-5
TGTGCCAGCAGCGCCGGACAGGGCAATGAAAAACTGTTTTTT CASSAGQGNEKLFF TRBJ1-4 many TRBD1 TRBV13
TGTGCCAGCAGGGGAGGGGCCGCCTACGAGCAGTACTTC CASRGGAAYEQYF TRBJ2-7 few TRBD2 TRBV7-9
TGTGCCAGCAGCTTGAGGGGACTCTCGGGGGGCATGGATACGCAGTATTTT CASSLRGLSGGMDTQYF TRBJ2-3 few . TRBV7-8
TGTGCCAGCAGTTACGAGGGGGCGGGCTACGAGCAGTACTTC CASSYEGAGYEQYF TRBJ2-7 few TRBD1 TRBV6-6
TGTGCCAGCAGCTTCTCCAGCAGCTCCTATAATTCACCCCTCCACTTT CASSFSSSSYNSPLHF TRBJ1-6 few . TRBV7-2
TGTGCCAGCAGTTTTTCGGGGGCAGGGGCCTACGAGCAGTACTTC CASSFSGAGAYEQYF TRBJ2-7 . . TRBV28
TGTGCCAGCAGCCTTCAACCTAGCGGTCCTAGCACAGATACGCAGTATTTT CASSLQPSGPSTDTQYF TRBJ2-3 . TRBD2 TRBV6-1
TGCGCCAGCAGCTTGGCGGGGACGAACACCGGGGAGCTGTTTTTT CASSLAGTNTGELFF TRBJ2-2 . . TRBV5-1
TGCAGCGCCCGTAGGGACGGATCCTACGAGCAGTACTTC CSARRDGSYEQYF TRBJ2-7 many . TRBV29-1
TGCAGTGGTCAAGGCGCGGGGAGTCTGTACGAGCAGTACTTC CSGQGAGSLYEQYF TRBJ2-7 few . TRBV20-1
TGTGCCAGCAGACAGTACCAAGAGACCCAGTACTTC CASRQYQETQYF TRBJ2-5 many . TRBV5-5
TGTGCCAGCGGTTCCGGGACAGTTCCCAATCAGCCCCAGCATTTT CASGSGTVPNQPQHF TRBJ1-5 . TRBD1 TRBV27
TGTGCCAGCAGCGTACTGGGCGGGGATGGAAACACCATATATTTT CASSVLGGDGNTIYF TRBJ1-3 . . TRBV28
TGTGCCAGCAGCCAAGTGGCAGGTGGAAACACCATATATTTT CASSQVAGGNTIYF TRBJ1-3 . . TRBV3-1
TGCGCCAGCAGCTGGGGGACTAGCGGGGGACAAGAGACCCAGTTCTTC CASSWGTSGGQETQFF TRBJ2-1 . TRBD2 TRBV5-1